This T cell receptor (beta chain) stems from a study of CD8+ T cells in alopecia areata. In the study overall: Those treated were given oral tofacitinib at 5 to 10 mg twice daily. Regarding the study as a whole: Sequencing of scalp samples also captures resident alphabeta T cells of normal skin. Clarity of TCR sharing across patients fell short of that in mice, possibly HLA-related.

cDNA serving as the sequencing template came from extracted, reverse transcribed RNA. Profiled with immunoSEQ multiplex PCR; TCRdb holds only in-frame clones, not every one. The sample lists approximately 210,000 clones; under 80% were seen once. The CDR3 length is 14 residues. Trimming cost V 5 bases and J 8 bases; bases outside gene matches: 9. Looked up from germline, CDR1 is SGHTA and CDR2 is FQGNSA. Treatment in this sample: oral pan-JAK inhibitor, 5-10 mg twice daily. PBMCs served as the source from which CD4+ and CD8+ T cells were sorted. This clone is a singleton in its sample. What it binds is not known.

The sample here was CD4+ T cells sorted from blood, taken at roughly week 49, from a patient treated with tofacitinib. This chain joins TRBV7-2 and TRBJ1-2; 9 bases align to TRBD1. The receptor was isolated from a human donor with alopecia areata. The CDR3 nucleotides read TGTGCCAGCAGCATACAGGGGGCGTCCGGCGGCTACACCTTC. It yields the protein CASSIQGASGGYTF.